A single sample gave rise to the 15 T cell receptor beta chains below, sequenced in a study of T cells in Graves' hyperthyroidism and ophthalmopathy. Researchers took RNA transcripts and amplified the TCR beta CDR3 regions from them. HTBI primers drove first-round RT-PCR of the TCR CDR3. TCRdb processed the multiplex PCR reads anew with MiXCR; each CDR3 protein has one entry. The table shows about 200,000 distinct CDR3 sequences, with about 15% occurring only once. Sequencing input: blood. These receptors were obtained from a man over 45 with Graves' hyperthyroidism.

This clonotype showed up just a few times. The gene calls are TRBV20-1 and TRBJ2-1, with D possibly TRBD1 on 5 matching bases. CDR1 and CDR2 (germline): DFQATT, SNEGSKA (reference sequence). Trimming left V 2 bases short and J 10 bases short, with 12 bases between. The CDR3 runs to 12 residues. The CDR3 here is CSARRQGGEQFF. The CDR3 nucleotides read TGCAGTGCTAGACGGCAGGGTGGCGAGCAGTTCTTC.

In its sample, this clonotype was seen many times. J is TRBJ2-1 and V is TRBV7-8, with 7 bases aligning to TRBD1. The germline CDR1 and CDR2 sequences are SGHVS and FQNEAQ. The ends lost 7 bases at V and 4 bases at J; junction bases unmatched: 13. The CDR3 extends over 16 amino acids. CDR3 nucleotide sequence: TGTGCCAGCACCCACAGGGGAGCTGGGAAGTACAATGAGCAGTTCTTC. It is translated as CASTHRGAGKYNEQFF.

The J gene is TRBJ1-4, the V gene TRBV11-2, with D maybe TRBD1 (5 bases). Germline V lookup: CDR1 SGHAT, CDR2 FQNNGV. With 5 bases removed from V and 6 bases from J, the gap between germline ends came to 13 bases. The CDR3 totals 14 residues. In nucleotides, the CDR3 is TGTGCCAGCAGCCCGGGGGGTGGGGATGAAAAACTGTTTTTT. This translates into CASSPGGGDEKLFF.

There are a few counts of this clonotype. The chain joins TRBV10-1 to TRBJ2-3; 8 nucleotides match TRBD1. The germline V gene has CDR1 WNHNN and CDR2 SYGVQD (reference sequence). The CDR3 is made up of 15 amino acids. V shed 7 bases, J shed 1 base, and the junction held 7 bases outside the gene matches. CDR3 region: CASTPGTGGTDTQYF. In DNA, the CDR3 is TGCGCCAGCACCCCCGGGACAGGAGGCACAGATACGCAGTATTTT.

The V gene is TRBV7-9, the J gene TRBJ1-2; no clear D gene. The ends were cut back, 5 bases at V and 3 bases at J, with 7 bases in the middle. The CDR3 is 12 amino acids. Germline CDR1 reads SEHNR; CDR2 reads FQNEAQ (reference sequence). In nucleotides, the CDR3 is TGTGCCAGCAGCGACGACTACTATGGCTACACCTTC. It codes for CASSDDYYGYTF.

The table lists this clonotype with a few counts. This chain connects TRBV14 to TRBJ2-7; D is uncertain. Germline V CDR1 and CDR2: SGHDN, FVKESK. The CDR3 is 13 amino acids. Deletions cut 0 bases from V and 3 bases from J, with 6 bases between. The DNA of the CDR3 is TGTGCCAGCAGCCAAGATTTGGACTACGAGCAGTACTTC. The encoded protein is CASSQDLDYEQYF.

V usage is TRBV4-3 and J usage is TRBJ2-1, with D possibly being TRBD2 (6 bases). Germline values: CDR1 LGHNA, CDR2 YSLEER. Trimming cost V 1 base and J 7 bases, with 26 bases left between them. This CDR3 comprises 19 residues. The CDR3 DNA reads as TGCGCCAGCAGCCAAGGGTACAGTCACGGGAGACTTGAGAGGAATGAGCAGTTCTTC. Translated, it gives CASSQGYSHGRLERNEQFF.

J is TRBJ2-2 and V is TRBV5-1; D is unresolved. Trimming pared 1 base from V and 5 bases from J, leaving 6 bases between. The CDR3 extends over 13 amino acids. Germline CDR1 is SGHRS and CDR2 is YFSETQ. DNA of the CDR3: TGCGCCAGCAGCTTGTTCCGGACCGGGGAGCTGTTTTTT. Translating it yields CASSLFRTGELFF.

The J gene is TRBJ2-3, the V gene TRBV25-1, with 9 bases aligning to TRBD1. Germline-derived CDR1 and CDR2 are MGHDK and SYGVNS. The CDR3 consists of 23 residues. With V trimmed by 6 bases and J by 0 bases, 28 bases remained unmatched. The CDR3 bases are TGTGCCAGCAGCTTACCGCGATCGACCGGGACAGGGCTCCAAGCCACTAGCACAGATACGCAGTATTTT. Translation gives CASSLPRSTGTGLQATSTDTQYF.

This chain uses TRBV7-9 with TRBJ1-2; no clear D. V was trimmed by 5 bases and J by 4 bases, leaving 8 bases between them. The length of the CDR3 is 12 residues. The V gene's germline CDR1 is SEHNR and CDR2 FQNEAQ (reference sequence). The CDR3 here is CASSPEVYGYTF. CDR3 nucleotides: TGTGCCAGCAGCCCTGAGGTCTATGGCTACACCTTC. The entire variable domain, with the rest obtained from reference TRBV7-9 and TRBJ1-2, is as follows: DTGVSQNPRHKITKRGQNVTFRCDPISEHNRLYWYRQTLGQGPEFLTYFQNEAQLEKSRLLSDRFSAERPKGSFSTLEIQRTEQGDSAMYLCASSPEVYGYTFGSGTRLTVV.

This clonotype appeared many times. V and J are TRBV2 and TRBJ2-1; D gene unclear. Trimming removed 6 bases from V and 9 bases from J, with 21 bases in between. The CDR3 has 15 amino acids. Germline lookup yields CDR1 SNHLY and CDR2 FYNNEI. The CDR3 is CASRGGRASGAEQFF. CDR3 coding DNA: TGTGCCAGCAGGGGCGGTAGGGCTTCGGGTGCTGAGCAGTTCTTC.

The CDR3 coding sequence is TGTGCCAGCAGCTTAGATGTGGGGTGGACCGGGGAGCTGTTTTTT. Protein product: CASSLDVGWTGELFF. This rearrangement joins TRBV11-2 to TRBJ2-2, with unresolved D. CDR3 size: 15 residues. Germline V CDR1 and CDR2: SGHAT, FQNNGV. Trimming shortened V by 0 bases and J by 5 bases, and 10 bases separated the two germline ends.

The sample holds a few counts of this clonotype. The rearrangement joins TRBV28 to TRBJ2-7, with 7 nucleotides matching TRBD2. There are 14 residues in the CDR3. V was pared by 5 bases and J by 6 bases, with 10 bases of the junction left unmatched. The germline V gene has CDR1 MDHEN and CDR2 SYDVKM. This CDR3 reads CASSLPGSGGEQYF. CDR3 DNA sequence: TGTGCCAGCAGTCTCCCGGGCTCGGGGGGCGAGCAGTACTTC.

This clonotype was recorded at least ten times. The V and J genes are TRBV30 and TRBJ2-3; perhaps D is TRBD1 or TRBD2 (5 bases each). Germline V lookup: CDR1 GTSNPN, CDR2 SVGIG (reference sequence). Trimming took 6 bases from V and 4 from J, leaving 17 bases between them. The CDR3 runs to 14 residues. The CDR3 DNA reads TGTGCCTGTCCAGCATTGGGGACGGCAGATACGCAGTATTTT. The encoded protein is CACPALGTADTQYF.

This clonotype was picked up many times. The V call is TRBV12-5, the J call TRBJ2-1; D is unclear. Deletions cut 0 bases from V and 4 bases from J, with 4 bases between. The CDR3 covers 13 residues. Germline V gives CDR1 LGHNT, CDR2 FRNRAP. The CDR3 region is CASGLVMYNEQFF. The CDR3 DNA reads TGTGCTAGTGGTTTGGTAATGTACAATGAGCAGTTCTTC.